The rows below give T cell receptor beta chains drawn from one sample of a study of T cells in localized non-small cell lung cancer. Sequenced by immunoSEQ multiplex PCR; TCRdb stores in-frame clones only, minus some. The sample holds 70,000 to 100,000 clones, just over 90% seen once. This material consisted of PBMCs, taken before any cancer treatment. These receptors originate from a woman between 40 and 69 years old with stage II squamous cell lung carcinoma. Both conserved end residues are part of each CDR3. A D gene is named only where the DNA matches it firmly.

.	TRBJ2-7	TRBV7-8	TGTGCCAGCAGCTTGGGAAGGTTTCGTTACGAGCAGTACTTC	CASSLGRFRYEQYF
TRBD1	TRBJ1-5	TRBV6-1	TGTGCCAGCAGTGGGGGGGCAGGGGGACAGCCCCAGCATTTT	CASSGGAGGQPQHF
TRBD2	TRBJ2-1	TRBV27	TGTGCCAGCAAAAGCGGGGGGGCTAACAATGAGCAGTTCTTC	CASKSGGANNEQFF
.	TRBJ1-5	TRBV15	TGTGCCACCAGCAGGGCCCTCGTCAGAGAGAATCAGCCCCAGCATTTT	CATSRALVRENQPQHF
.	TRBJ2-7	TRBV28	TGTGCCAGCAGGGAAGGGACAAGGCAGTACTTC	CASREGTRQYF
.	TRBJ2-5	TRBV5-6	TGTGCCAGCAGTCCTGGGGATGGCGAGACCCAGTACTTC	CASSPGDGETQYF
.	TRBJ2-7	TRBV29-1	TGCAGCGTTGCTGTCCATAGCTCCTACGAGCAGTACTTC	CSVAVHSSYEQYF
.	TRBJ1-1	TRBV25-1	TGTGCCAGCAGTGAGCCGGGGGCGACTGAAGCTTTCTTT	CASSEPGATEAFF
.	TRBJ2-3	TRBV11-3	TGTGCCAGCAGCTTATACGGAGGGGGGGCGAGCACAGATACGCAGTATTTT	CASSLYGGGASTDTQYF
.	TRBJ2-7	TRBV6-6	TGTGCCAGCAGTTCCGGACTTATGGGGGAGCAGTACTTC	CASSSGLMGEQYF
.	TRBJ2-1	TRBV7-8	TGTGCCAGCAGCTTTGTGGGAGGGGGAAATGAGCAGTTCTTC	CASSFVGGGNEQFF
.	TRBJ1-1	TRBV6-5	TGTGCCAGCAGCCACTTTCGGCAGGGCGAAGCTTTCTTT	CASSHFRQGEAFF